Listed here are 17 T cell receptor beta chains from one sample, sequenced in a study of CD8+ T cells in alopecia areata. Treatment defined: oral pan-JAK inhibitor, 5-10 mg twice daily. It was cDNA, reverse transcribed from extracted RNA, that served as the sequencing template. This table comes from immunoSEQ multiplex PCR, and its TCRdb copy is limited to in-frame clones, with some not included. The sample contains 250,000 to 300,000 clones, about 62% of which appear only once. The input for sequencing was CD4+ T cells sorted from blood, taken at week 24, from a patient treated with tofacitinib. The origin of the receptors is a human donor with alopecia areata.

This clone has a single count. The chain has TRBV30 and TRBJ2-5; D is perhaps TRBD2 (6 bases). Trimming shortened V by 4 bases and J by 5 bases, and 14 bases separated the two germline ends. Germline V gene sequence: CDR1 GTSNPN, CDR2 SVGIG (reference sequence). CDR3 length equals 13 residues. CDR3 nucleotide sequence: TGTGCCTGGATGCGGGGTGCGAAGGAGACCCAGTACTTC. Protein product: CAWMRGAKETQYF.

This clone was picked up a small number of times. V is TRBV29-1 and J is TRBJ2-3; 8 bases align to TRBD2. This CDR3 region has 14 residues. The ends lost 3 bases at V and 2 bases at J; junction bases unmatched: 4. Germline V gives CDR1 SQVTM, CDR2 ANQGSEA. CDR3 amino acids: CSVEGSGATDTQYF. In nucleotides, the CDR3 is TGCAGCGTTGAGGGTAGCGGGGCCACAGATACGCAGTATTTT.

The chain has TRBV30 and TRBJ1-5; D is uncertain. The CDR3 is 11 amino acids. Germline V lookup: CDR1 GTSNPN, CDR2 SVGIG (reference sequence). Trimming stripped 0 bases from V and 11 bases from J, with 8 bases between. CDR3 in DNA: TGTGCCTGGAGTGTAGCCAAAGCCCAGCATTTT. Amino acids: CAWSVAKAQHF.

A note on this clone: Just one base apart from a much larger clone, this may be a read error. Other DNA sequences in this sample translate to the same CDR3. This chain uses TRBV11-2 with TRBJ2-5; possibly TRBD1 for D (5 bases). V lost 4 bases to trimming and J lost 5 bases, with 5 bases between them. Germline assignment: CDR1 SGHAT and CDR2 FQNNGV. The CDR3 spans 11 residues. CDR3: CASSSGETQYF. The CDR3 DNA reads as TGTGCCAGCAGCTCAGGGGAGACCCAGTACTTC.

The chain couples TRBV7-2 to TRBJ2-7; D not certain. Trimming left V 2 bases short and J 3 bases short, with 8 bases between. Per germline, CDR1 SGHTA and CDR2 FQGNSA. The CDR3 is 13 residues long. CDR3 in amino acids: CASSLNLLYEQYF. The CDR3 bases are TGTGCCAGCAGCTTAAACCTACTCTACGAGCAGTACTTC.

The rearrangement joins TRBV29-1 to TRBJ1-4; tentative D call: TRBD1 (6 bases). Germline assignment: CDR1 SQVTM and CDR2 ANQGSEA. The V and J ends lost 6 bases and 3 bases respectively, with 17 bases between them. This CDR3 is 15 amino acids long. CDR3 DNA: TGCAGCGTCGCAGACCCGACAGGTTCTAATGAAAAACTGTTTTTT. It encodes CSVADPTGSNEKLFF.

J is TRBJ2-7 and V is TRBV30; D is unresolved. V lost 2 bases and J lost 2, with 10 bases in between. CDR3 length: 13 residues. The germline CDR1 and CDR2 sequences are GTSNPN and SVGIG (reference sequence). This CDR3 is CAWSRSLPYEQYF. CDR3 in DNA: TGTGCCTGGAGTAGGTCCCTACCCTACGAGCAGTACTTC.

This rearrangement joins TRBV5-6 to TRBJ2-7; 10 bases are a match to TRBD2. The germline gives CDR1 SGHDT, CDR2 YYEEEE. The CDR3 runs to 16 residues. V dropped 6 bases and J dropped 0; count of bases not matched to a gene: 9. This chain's CDR3 is CASTLRIAGGSYEQYF. The CDR3 DNA reads as TGTGCCAGCACCTTAAGGATAGCGGGGGGCTCCTACGAGCAGTACTTC.

This chain joins TRBV10-3 and TRBJ2-7, with 11 nucleotides matching TRBD1. Per the germline V gene, CDR1 is ENHRY and CDR2 is SYGVKD. The V and J ends lost 8 bases and 6 bases, in that order; junction bases with no gene match: 6. This CDR3 has 13 residues. The CDR3 DNA reads as TGTGCCATCGGCCGGGACAGGGGGACCGAGCAGTACTTC. This encodes CAIGRDRGTEQYF.

The gene calls are TRBV5-4 and TRBJ2-7, with D hard to call. Trimming left V 1 base short and J 0 bases short, with 5 bases between. Germline values: CDR1 SGHNT, CDR2 YYREEE (reference sequence). There are 13 residues in the CDR3. CDR3 coding DNA: TGTGCCAGCAGCTTGCAGAGCTCCTACGAGCAGTACTTC. Protein: CASSLQSSYEQYF.

This clone was counted between two and nine times. The V gene is TRBV29-1, the J gene TRBJ2-7; perhaps TRBD1 as D (7 bases). Looked up from germline, CDR1 is SQVTM and CDR2 is ANQGSEA. The CDR3 is made up of 14 amino acids. Between the trimmed V and J ends, which lost 7 bases and 2 bases, there was a span of 18 bases. CDR3 in amino acids: CSGNRGGQAYEQYF. In nucleotides, the CDR3 is TGCAGCGGGAACAGGGGAGGCCAGGCCTACGAGCAGTACTTC.

The V and J genes are TRBV9 and TRBJ1-1, with no clear D. The CDR3 is made up of 15 amino acids. Per germline, CDR1 SGDLS and CDR2 YYNGEE. The ends were cut back, 0 bases at V and 1 base at J, with 10 bases in the middle. DNA of the CDR3: TGTGCCAGCAGCGTAGGCGGTTGGGGGAACACTGAAGCTTTCTTT. This translates into CASSVGGWGNTEAFF.

CDR3 DNA: TGTGCCAGCAGCTTAGGGTCCTATACAGGCAACTATGGCTACACCTTC. It translates to CASSLGSYTGNYGYTF. The chain carries TRBV7-2 and TRBJ1-2; maybe TRBD1 (5 bases). V was clipped by 1 base and J by 2 bases, with 14 bases between them. The CDR3 is 16 residues long. The germline V gene encodes CDR1 SGHTA and CDR2 FQGNSA.

The chain combines TRBV9 with TRBJ1-6; D may be TRBD1 (5 bases). Trimming stripped 2 bases from V and 4 bases from J, with 7 bases between. Germline V gene lookup returns CDR1 SGDLS and CDR2 YYNGEE. This CDR3 region has 14 residues. The CDR3: CASSVGQYNSPLHF. Written as DNA, the CDR3 is TGTGCCAGCAGCGTCGGACAATATAATTCACCCCTCCACTTT. Using reference TRBV9 and TRBJ1-6 for the parts outside the CDR3, the full variable domain is DSGVTQTPKHLITATGQRVTLRCSPRSGDLSVYWYQQSLDQGLQFLIQYYNGEERAKGNILERFSAQQFPDLHSELNLSSLELGDSALYFCASSVGQYNSPLHFGNGTRLTVT.

The J gene is TRBJ1-1, the V gene TRBV5-6; D possibly corresponds to TRBD1 (6 bases). The germline V gene encodes CDR1 SGHDT and CDR2 YYEEEE. There are 16 residues in the CDR3. V lost 2 bases and J lost 2, with 16 bases in between. In nucleotides, the CDR3 is TGTGCCAGCAGCTTCGCCTGGGGGACACCAAACACTGAAGCTTTCTTT. This translates into CASSFAWGTPNTEAFF. Using reference TRBV5-6 and TRBJ1-1 for the parts outside the CDR3, the full variable domain is DAGVTQSPTHLIKTRGQQVTLRCSPKSGHDTVSWYQQALGQGPQFIFQYYEEEERQRGNFPDRFSGHQFPNYSSELNVNALLLGDSALYLCASSFAWGTPNTEAFFGQGTRLTVV.

The genes are TRBV5-4 and TRBJ1-6, with D uncertain. Trimming left V 4 bases short and J 7 bases short, with 6 bases between. This CDR3 is 12 amino acids long. Germline V lookup: CDR1 SGHNT, CDR2 YYREEE (reference sequence). CDR3 amino acids: CASSLENSPLHF. CDR3 nucleotides: TGTGCCAGCAGCCTGGAGAATTCACCCCTCCACTTT.

This clone was detected only a few times. V and J are TRBV7-3 and TRBJ2-3; 8 nucleotides match TRBD2. The CDR3 consists of 14 residues. V shed 5 bases, J shed 4 bases, and the junction held 5 bases outside the gene matches. Germline V CDR1 and CDR2: SGHTA, FQGTGA. This chain's CDR3 is CASSPRTSPDTQYF. As DNA, the CDR3 is TGTGCCAGCAGCCCCCGGACTAGCCCAGATACGCAGTATTTT.